This T cell receptor (beta chain) emerged from a study of cytomegalovirus exposure and HLA in healthy donors. Looking at the study overall: The Caucasian-associated ancestry cluster contained around four fifths of the roughly 400 genotyped donors. Study-wide results and limits: In a later analysis, an Asian-associated ancestry cluster reportedly showed fewer N-insertions than the approximately 700-donor mean. Several of the most significant clusters appeared linked to common viral pathogens, based on a later analysis.

PCR used 60 Vbeta primers and 13 Jbeta primers. Some clones are missing from TCRdb's copy, which holds only in-frame ones; the method was immunoSEQ multiplex PCR. The repertoire holds 250,000 to 350,000 clones, with 80% as singletons. On this clone itself: Its antigen is currently unknown.

The CDR3 runs to 15 residues. Germline assignment: CDR1 SGHAT and CDR2 FQNNGV. Trimming removed 1 base from V and 2 bases from J, with 12 bases in between. The TCR sequence derives from a girl aged 2 to 9 in good health and CMV-seronegative. The sequencing sample was made of PBMCs. V is TRBV11-2 and J is TRBJ2-7; D is perhaps TRBD2 (6 bases). The CDR3 region is CASSLGGGATYEQYF. The CDR3 bases are TGTGCCAGCAGCTTAGGGGGCGGGGCGACCTACGAGCAGTACTTC. The variable domain in full, completed from reference TRBV11-2 and TRBJ2-7, reads EAGVAQSPRYKIIEKRQSVAFWCNPISGHATLYWYQQILGQGPKLLIQFQNNGVVDDSQLPKDRFSAERLKGVDSTLKIQPAKLEDSAVYLCASSLGGGATYEQYFGPGTRLTVT.